The clone carrying this TCR beta chain has ten or more counts. The antigen remains undetermined. The V end was cut by 6 bases, the J end by 1 base, with 9 bases between. The CDR3 runs to 12 residues. CDR1 and CDR2 from the germline V gene are SQVTM and ANQGSEA. These data belong to a study of T cells after yellow fever vaccination. Study-level findings and limits: It was a weaker secondary response, yet one that peaked faster, at day 5 versus 15. Reappearance after the booster was seen for most primary-vaccination clones, at 95% to 96% CD4 and 85% to 90% CD8.

Using its own MiXCR run on the 5' RACE reads, TCRdb lists one record per CDR3 protein. The sample has about 69,000 distinct CDR3 sequences; around 6.2% are singletons. Material: CD4+ T cells sorted from PBMCs, obtained around 15 days after the first yellow fever vaccination. The rearrangement links TRBV29-1 to TRBJ1-1, with D hard to call. This receptor was identified in a man aged 18 to 29 who received the YFV17D yellow fever vaccine. CDR3 protein: CSVQVANTEAFF. Written as DNA, the CDR3 is TGCAGCGTCCAAGTGGCGAACACTGAAGCTTTCTTT.